This T cell receptor (beta chain) was retrieved from a study of metastatic and nonmetastatic thyroid tumors. The CDR3 extends over 15 amino acids. CDR1 is DFQATT, CDR2 SNEGSKA, per germline (reference sequence). V shed 7 bases and J shed 0 bases, with 19 bases lying between them. Before thyroid surgery, none of the patients had received any treatment. As originally analysed: To classify distant metastasis in papillary thyroid cancer, a model was built from CDR3 differences across clinicopathological groups. TCRdb reassembled clones from the PCR reads with MiXCR. These V and J calls derive from TCRdb rather than the authors' analysis. The data show around 34,000 clones, over 20% seen once. Concerning this clone: Its target is unknown.

Study-wide findings and caveats: It was reported that TCR beta diversity was significantly higher in malignant thyroid tumors than benign nodules, in blood and tumor.

The source of this sequence is a male donor with papillary thyroid cancer or a benign thyroid nodule (not recorded which). Some clones in this sample may be carry-over from other donors' samples. The specimen sequenced was tumor tissue. The chain has TRBV20-1 and TRBJ2-7; D call uncertain. The DNA of the CDR3 is TGCAGTGTTAGGATGGTGCTATCGGCCTCCTACGAGCAGTACTTC. It is translated as CSVRMVLSASYEQYF.